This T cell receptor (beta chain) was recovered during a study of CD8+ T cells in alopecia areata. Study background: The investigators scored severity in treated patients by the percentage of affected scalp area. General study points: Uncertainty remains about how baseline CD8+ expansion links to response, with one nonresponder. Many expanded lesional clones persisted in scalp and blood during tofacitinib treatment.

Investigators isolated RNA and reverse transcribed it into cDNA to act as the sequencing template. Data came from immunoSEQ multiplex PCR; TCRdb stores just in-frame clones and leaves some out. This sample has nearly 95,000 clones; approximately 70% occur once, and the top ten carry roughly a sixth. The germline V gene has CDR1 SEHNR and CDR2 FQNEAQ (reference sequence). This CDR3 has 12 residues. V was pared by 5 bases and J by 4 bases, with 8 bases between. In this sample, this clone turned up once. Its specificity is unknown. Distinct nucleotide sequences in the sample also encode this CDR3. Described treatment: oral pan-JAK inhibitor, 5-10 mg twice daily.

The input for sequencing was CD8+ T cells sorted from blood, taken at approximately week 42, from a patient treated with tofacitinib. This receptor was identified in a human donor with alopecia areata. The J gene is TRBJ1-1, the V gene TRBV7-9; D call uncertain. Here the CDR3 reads CASSPGSTEAFF. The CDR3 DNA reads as TGTGCCAGCAGCCCTGGCTCCACTGAAGCTTTCTTT.